This T cell receptor beta chain was sequenced for a study of T cells expressing NK-cell markers. Each CDR3 protein gets one entry in TCRdb, which reprocessed the 5' RACE reads and gives no DNA. This listing includes fewer than 550,000 distinct CDR3 sequences. Germline V gene sequence: CDR1 MGHDK, CDR2 SYGVNS. CDR3 length: 11 residues. Material: blood T cells: a sorted CD56 or NKG2C T cell subset, CD4+ or CD8+ T cells, or bulk PBMC T cells (not recorded which). The TCR was taken from a woman aged 45-59 years in good health. V and J are TRBV25-1 and TRBJ1-1. The CDR3 reads CASSAAIEAFF.